A selection of T cell receptor beta chains follows, all from one sample in a study of shared clonotypes between healthy human individuals. The assay was immunoSEQ multiplex PCR, and TCRdb's table has in-frame clones only and misses some. Here the sample spans a few million clones, 80% to 95% being singletons. The sequencing input was naive CD4+ T cells from PBMCs. These TCRs come from a man younger than 35 in good health. Some clones in this sample may be carry-over from other donors' samples. CDR3s include the opening cysteine and the closing phenylalanine or tryptophan. The D gene is left open where the match is weak. Where a row states a size, it is once, few, many or the class of an expanded clone; other rows omit it.

DNA: TGTGCCACCAGCAGAGATTTGGGTGCTGAAGCTTTCTTT
CDR3: CATSRDLGAEAFF
V: TRBV15
length: 13
size: -
J: TRBJ1-1
D: -

DNA: TGTGCCAGCAGCTCCTCCGGGACGGGGGAGACCCAGTACTTC
CDR3: CASSSSGTGETQYF
V: TRBV7-9
length: 14
size: -
J: TRBJ2-5
D: -

DNA: TGCGCCAGCAAGCAGGGACCCACGTCCTACGAGCAGTACTTC
CDR3: CASKQGPTSYEQYF
V: TRBV5-1
length: 14
size: -
J: TRBJ2-7
D: -

DNA: TGCGCCAGCAGCTTGGGGCCGGGACAGGGGCTCTACGAGCAGTACTTC
CDR3: CASSLGPGQGLYEQYF
V: TRBV5-1
length: 16
size: -
J: TRBJ2-7
D: TRBD1

DNA: TGCAGCTCGAGAGGTCCGTTCTTC
CDR3: CSSRGPFF
V: TRBV20-1
length: 8
size: once
J: TRBJ2-1
D: -

DNA: TGTGCCAGCAGCCTCTCCCCGGGGCTAGCGGGAGGGACAGATACGCAGTATTTT
CDR3: CASSLSPGLAGGTDTQYF
V: TRBV5-4
length: 18
size: -
J: TRBJ2-3
D: TRBD2

DNA: TGTGCCAGCAGCACGCGACTGGTCTCCTACAATGAGCAGTTCTTC
CDR3: CASSTRLVSYNEQFF
V: TRBV7-7
length: 15
size: -
J: TRBJ2-1
D: -

DNA: TGCGCCAGCAGCTTGGGGGAAACGGGACACATCTATGGCTACACCTTC
CDR3: CASSLGETGHIYGYTF
V: TRBV5-1
length: 16
size: -
J: TRBJ1-2
D: -

DNA: TGTGCCAGCAGCCCAGGGACAGCCACTGAAGCTTTCTTT
CDR3: CASSPGTATEAFF
V: TRBV5-4
length: 13
size: -
J: TRBJ1-1
D: TRBD1

DNA: TGTGCCAGCAGGAGACAGTACACAAGCTCTGGGGCCAACGTCCTGACTTTC
CDR3: CASRRQYTSSGANVLTF
V: TRBV11-2
length: 17
size: -
J: TRBJ2-6
D: -

DNA: TGTGCCAGCAGCGCACCCCTACCCCACACTGAAGCTTTCTTT
CDR3: CASSAPLPHTEAFF
V: TRBV14
length: 14
size: once
J: TRBJ1-1
D: -

DNA: TGTGCCAGCAGTTATGGACTAGCGGGAGGAGAGGAGACCCAGTACTTC
CDR3: CASSYGLAGGEETQYF
V: TRBV6-6
length: 16
size: -
J: TRBJ2-5
D: TRBD2

DNA: TGTGCCAGCAGTTTCGGAGCTAACTATGGCTACACCTTC
CDR3: CASSFGANYGYTF
V: TRBV28
length: 13
size: -
J: TRBJ1-2
D: -

DNA: TGCGCCAGCAAGGGGCCTACACTGACGGATGAAAAACTGTTTTTT
CDR3: CASKGPTLTDEKLFF
V: TRBV5-1
length: 15
size: -
J: TRBJ1-4
D: -

DNA: TGCGCCAGCAGCTTTACCGGGACCGAAGGTTCCGAGCAGTACTTC
CDR3: CASSFTGTEGSEQYF
V: TRBV5-1
length: 15
size: -
J: TRBJ2-7
D: -

DNA: TGCGCCAGCAGCGAAAGACTAGCGGGAGGTGCAAATGAGCAGTTCTTC
CDR3: CASSERLAGGANEQFF
V: TRBV5-1
length: 16
size: -
J: TRBJ2-1
D: TRBD2

DNA: TGTGCCAGCAGCGGAGGGACTAGCAGCTACAATGAGCAGTTCTTC
CDR3: CASSGGTSSYNEQFF
V: TRBV9
length: 15
size: -
J: TRBJ2-1
D: TRBD2

DNA: TGTGCCAGCAGGACCGGGACGGATTACAATGAGCAGTTCTTC
CDR3: CASRTGTDYNEQFF
V: TRBV6-5
length: 14
size: once
J: TRBJ2-1
D: -

DNA: TGCGCCAGCAGCCTCTCTTGGAAGGGGGGCTACGAGCAGTACTTC
CDR3: CASSLSWKGGYEQYF
V: TRBV4-3
length: 15
size: -
J: TRBJ2-7
D: -

DNA: TGTGCCAGCAGTTTTAGCGTAAGGTCCGGTCAGCTAGAAAAACTGTTTTTT
CDR3: CASSFSVRSGQLEKLFF
V: TRBV27
length: 17
size: -
J: TRBJ1-4
D: -

DNA: TGTGCCAGCAGTCGAGTCCTTAATGAAAAACTGTTTTTT
CDR3: CASSRVLNEKLFF
V: TRBV6-5
length: 13
size: -
J: TRBJ1-4
D: -

DNA: TGCGCCAGCAGTGAGTCCGGGATCTTTGAGAGCACAGATACGCAGTATTTT
CDR3: CASSESGIFESTDTQYF
V: TRBV10-1
length: 17
size: -
J: TRBJ2-3
D: -

DNA: TGCGCCAGCAGCGACCTTGCGGGAGATTCAGATACGCAGTATTTT
CDR3: CASSDLAGDSDTQYF
V: TRBV5-1
length: 15
size: -
J: TRBJ2-3
D: TRBD2

DNA: TGTGCCATCAGTACCAGGGACAGGGGGCTGAAAGCTGGGGCCAACGTCCTGACTTTC
CDR3: CAISTRDRGLKAGANVLTF
V: TRBV10-3
length: 19
size: -
J: TRBJ2-6
D: TRBD1

DNA: TGTGCCAGCAGCTTGCAGGGAGTGAGCACAGATACGCAGTATTTT
CDR3: CASSLQGVSTDTQYF
V: TRBV7-8
length: 15
size: -
J: TRBJ2-3
D: -

DNA: TGCAGTGCTAGAGTCGCCCAAAAACTGTTTTTT
CDR3: CSARVAQKLFF
V: TRBV20-1
length: 11
size: -
J: TRBJ1-4
D: -

DNA: TGTGCCAGCAGCCCCCGACTGTACACCGGGGAGCTGTTTTTT
CDR3: CASSPRLYTGELFF
V: TRBV7-2
length: 14
size: few
J: TRBJ2-2
D: -

DNA: TGTGCCAGCAGCAATGAGGGAGGGACCTATGGCTACACCTTC
CDR3: CASSNEGGTYGYTF
V: TRBV7-9
length: 14
size: -
J: TRBJ1-2
D: -

DNA: TGTGCCAGCTCACCAGCTGGGGGCGCTCGGGTCACTGAAGCTTTCTTT
CDR3: CASSPAGGARVTEAFF
V: TRBV18
length: 16
size: once
J: TRBJ1-1
D: -

DNA: TGCGCCAGCAGCTTGGCGTACGGCAACACTGAAGCTTTCTTT
CDR3: CASSLAYGNTEAFF
V: TRBV5-1
length: 14
size: -
J: TRBJ1-1
D: -

DNA: TGTGCCAGCAGTTTTACGACCGGGGAGCTGTTTTTT
CDR3: CASSFTTGELFF
V: TRBV27
length: 12
size: -
J: TRBJ2-2
D: -

DNA: TGTGCCAGCAGTTTCGGAAGGCTAGCCTCAGATACGCAGTATTTT
CDR3: CASSFGRLASDTQYF
V: TRBV21-1
length: 15
size: -
J: TRBJ2-3
D: -

DNA: TGTGCCAGCAGCTCGGACTACCAAGAGACCCAGTACTTC
CDR3: CASSSDYQETQYF
V: TRBV7-3
length: 13
size: -
J: TRBJ2-5
D: -

DNA: TGTGCCAGCTCACCAAGAACTAATGAAAAACTGTTTTTT
CDR3: CASSPRTNEKLFF
V: TRBV18
length: 13
size: -
J: TRBJ1-4
D: -

DNA: TGTGCCAGCAGTTATCAGAAGGGATCGTACTACGAGCAGTACTTC
CDR3: CASSYQKGSYYEQYF
V: TRBV6-6
length: 15
size: -
J: TRBJ2-7
D: -

DNA: TGTGCCAGCAGGAGGACAGGGGATCAGCCCCAGCATTTT
CDR3: CASRRTGDQPQHF
V: TRBV28
length: 13
size: -
J: TRBJ1-5
D: TRBD1

DNA: TGTGCCAGCAGCCACAGGGCTTCTGAGCAGTTCTTC
CDR3: CASSHRASEQFF
V: TRBV7-8
length: 12
size: -
J: TRBJ2-1
D: -

DNA: TGTGCCAGCAGTGGAGGGACAGGGGATGGCTACACCTTC
CDR3: CASSGGTGDGYTF
V: TRBV6-5
length: 13
size: -
J: TRBJ1-2
D: TRBD1

DNA: TGTGCCACCAGCAGAGTCAAGGGGAGCGGAACCACCACCTACGAGCAGTACTTC
CDR3: CATSRVKGSGTTTYEQYF
V: TRBV15
length: 18
size: -
J: TRBJ2-7
D: -

DNA: TGTGCCAGCCCCGTGGGGGAACCAGCCAAAAACATTCAGTACTTC
CDR3: CASPVGEPAKNIQYF
V: TRBV9
length: 15
size: once
J: TRBJ2-4
D: -

DNA: TGTGCCAGCAGCTTAGGGACTAGCTCTTACAATGAGCAGTTCTTC
CDR3: CASSLGTSSYNEQFF
V: TRBV11-3
length: 15
size: -
J: TRBJ2-1
D: TRBD2

DNA: TGTGCCAGCAGCGTCGGCCGGGACAGGGCGCGCTACGAGCAGTACTTC
CDR3: CASSVGRDRARYEQYF
V: TRBV9
length: 16
size: -
J: TRBJ2-7
D: TRBD1

DNA: TGTGCCAGCAGCTTAGGGACTACCTCTGGGAATACGCAGTATTTT
CDR3: CASSLGTTSGNTQYF
V: TRBV7-9
length: 15
size: -
J: TRBJ2-3
D: -